One and the same sample provided the 31 T cell receptor beta chains below, sequenced in a study of molecular identifiers for immune sequencing clone quantification. TCRdb reprocessed the PCR reads with MiXCR, giving one entry per CDR3 protein. The table lists 460,000 or so distinct CDR3 sequences, roughly 26% of them singletons. The sequencing input was naive CD8+ T cells from blood, with Jurkat cell RNA spiked in. Sample subset: FACS-sorted CD8+CD4-CCR7+CD45RA+ naive T cells. The receptors shown here come from a human donor in good health. Some libraries in this study had Jurkat cell RNA spiked in.

This clonotype turned up a few times. The rearrangement joins TRBV5-5 to TRBJ2-5; the D gene is possibly TRBD1 (5 bases). V dropped 2 bases and J dropped 0 bases, with 11 bases sitting between them. The germline V gene has CDR1 SGHKS and CDR2 YYEKEE (reference sequence). CDR3 length equals 15 residues. The CDR3 DNA sequence: TGTGCCAGCAGCTTACATGACAGCCACCAAGAGACCCAGTACTTC. Translated, it gives CASSLHDSHQETQYF. Filled out from reference TRBV5-5 and TRBJ2-5, the complete variable domain reads DAGVTQSPTHLIKTRGQQVTLRCSPISGHKSVSWYQQVLGQGPQFIFQYYEKEERGRGNFPDRFSARQFPNYSSELNVNALLLGDSALYLCASSLHDSHQETQYFGPGTRLLVL.

This clonotype has at least ten counts. The V gene is TRBV6-5, the J gene TRBJ2-7, with D possibly being TRBD2 (6 bases). This CDR3 comprises 13 residues. Trimming pared 2 bases from V and 5 bases from J, leaving 10 bases between. Looked up from germline, CDR1 is MNHEY and CDR2 is SVGAGI. CDR3 bases: TGTGCCAGCAGTTACCCGCCGGGGGACGAGCAGTACTTC. This gives the protein CASSYPPGDEQYF.

This clonotype was detected a few times. The chain recombines TRBV19 with TRBJ2-7; no clear D gene. The CDR3 runs to 13 residues. V shed 5 bases and J shed 3 bases, with 11 bases lying between them. CDR1 is LNHDA, CDR2 SQIVND, per germline (reference sequence). The CDR3 DNA reads TGTGCCAGTAGTTTCCGGGTTAACTACGAGCAGTACTTC. It encodes CASSFRVNYEQYF.

The CDR3 bases are TGTGCCAGCAGCTCGTCGGAGCTCCGGGAGACTAATGAAAAACTGTTTTTT. Amino acids: CASSSSELRETNEKLFF. The chain couples TRBV7-9 to TRBJ1-4; D is undetermined. In germline, CDR1 is SEHNR, CDR2 FQNEAQ (reference sequence). The CDR3 is 17 residues long. V was cut by 4 bases and J by 2 bases, with 17 bases left in between.

As to this clonotype: A read error is the likely source, as a far larger clone sits one nucleotide away. The chain uses TRBV7-6 and TRBJ2-7; a possible D gene is TRBD1 (5 bases). V shed 5 bases and J shed 6 bases, with 14 bases lying between them. CDR3 length: 13 residues. Looked up from germline, CDR1 is SGHVS and CDR2 is FNYEAQ. CDR3 in amino acids: CASSPAQGFEQYF. DNA for the CDR3: TGTGCCAGCAGCCCGGCTCAGGGCTTCGAGCAGTACTTC.

Note on this clonotype: Relative to the germline gene, one junction end is altered; a read error may explain this. The chain joins TRBV2 to TRBJ2-7, with no clear D. Germline loops: CDR1 SNHLY, CDR2 FYNNEI. The CDR3 has 13 amino acids. For the CDR3, the DNA is TGTGCCAGCAGTGTAGCAATTACCTACAAGCAGTACTTC. Encoded protein: CASSVAITYKQYF.

At least ten counts were recorded for this clonotype. The CDR3 DNA follows: TGTGCCAGCAGTCCAAGCCGGACAGGCCCCATTCAAGAGACCCAGTACTTC. Its translation: CASSPSRTGPIQETQYF. The rearrangement uses TRBV28 and TRBJ2-5, with TRBD1 matching 7 bases. After removal of 5 bases from V and 2 bases from J, the junction contained 14 bases not matched to a gene. Looked up from germline, CDR1 is MDHEN and CDR2 is SYDVKM. The CDR3 spans 17 residues.

The CDR3 region is CASSVEASRETQYF. CDR3 nucleotide sequence: TGTGCCAGCAGCGTAGAGGCGAGTCGGGAGACCCAGTACTTC. The chain carries TRBV6-2 or TRBV6-3 and TRBJ2-5; D is ambiguous. Germline CDR1 is MNHEY and CDR2 is SVGEGT. V dropped 6 bases and J dropped 5 bases, with 16 bases sitting between them. This CDR3 contains 14 residues.

With respect to this clonotype: This sequence may be a read error, since a much larger clone differs from it by one base. The conserved phenylalanine or tryptophan normally closing the CDR3 is absent here, so this likely arose from a read error. The chain is built from TRBV29-1 and TRBJ2-3, with D hard to call. CDR1 and CDR2 from the germline V gene are SQVTM and ANQGSEA. The length of the CDR3 is 10 residues. Trimming left V 6 bases short and J 2 bases short, with 3 bases between. CDR3: CSVYTDTQYS. The CDR3 region has the DNA TGCAGCGTGTACACAGATACGCAGTATTCT.

The rearrangement uses TRBV9 and TRBJ2-1, with 7 bases identical to TRBD1. The length of the CDR3 is 15 residues. Losses at the gene ends were 0 bases for V and 11 bases for J; bases not matched to a gene: 11. CDR1 and CDR2 (germline): SGDLS, YYNGEE. The CDR3 loop reads CASSVGGGRGNKQFF. The CDR3 DNA reads TGTGCCAGCAGCGTAGGAGGAGGCAGGGGGAATAAGCAGTTCTTC.

This clonotype was picked up many times. The genes are TRBV12-3 or TRBV12-4 and TRBJ2-7; the D is unclear. Trimming cost V 5 bases and J 4 bases, with 15 bases left between them. This CDR3 has 14 residues. The CDR3 spells CASSPPEGKYEQYF. The CDR3 DNA sequence: TGTGCCAGCAGTCCGCCGGAAGGAAAGTACGAGCAGTACTTC.

As to this clonotype: Given a much more abundant clone one base away, this may be a read error. The CDR3 loop is CAGSVGRSLAKNIQYF. The DNA of the CDR3 is TGTGCCGGCAGTGTCGGACGGAGCCTAGCCAAAAACATTCAGTACTTC. The V and J genes are TRBV28 and TRBJ2-4; D unclear. Looked up from germline, CDR1 is MDHEN and CDR2 is SYDVKM. The length of the CDR3 is 16 residues.

The gene calls are TRBV5-4 and TRBJ1-1; 9 nucleotides align to TRBD1. Germline assignment: CDR1 SGHNT and CDR2 YYREEE (reference sequence). This CDR3 has 13 amino acids. V gave up 4 bases and J gave up 10 bases; unmatched junction bases: 8. CDR3 nucleotides: TGTGCCAGCAGCCCATACCGACAGGGGGTAGCTTTCTTT. It encodes CASSPYRQGVAFF.

At least ten counts were recorded for this clonotype. This chain joins TRBV28 and TRBJ2-3; D gene uncertain. Trimming stripped 1 base from V and 2 bases from J, with 7 bases between. Germline CDR1 is MDHEN and CDR2 is SYDVKM. The CDR3 length is 14 residues. CDR3 coding DNA: TGTGCCAGCAGTTTATCTAGTTACACAGATACGCAGTATTTT. Its translation is CASSLSSYTDTQYF.

The chain combines TRBV9 with TRBJ1-3; TRBD1 matches at 7 bases. Trimming at V came to 7 bases and at J to 5 bases, leaving 21 bases not matched to a gene. CDR1 SGDLS and CDR2 YYNGEE come from the germline V gene. CDR3 length equals 18 residues. The CDR3 region has the DNA TGTGCCAGCCTTAGATCAGAGTCGGGACAGCGATTCCGAAACACCATATATTTT. Amino acids: CASLRSESGQRFRNTIYF.

The chain employs TRBV19 and TRBJ2-7, with 7 bases identical to TRBD1. The trim removed 3 bases at V and 0 bases at J, leaving 11 bases unmatched. The CDR3 is 17 residues long. The germline V gene has CDR1 LNHDA and CDR2 SQIVND (reference sequence). The CDR3 nucleotides read TGTGCCAGTAGTATCGGTCTTGGGGACAGAGACTCCTACGAGCAGTACTTC. Its protein is CASSIGLGDRDSYEQYF.

In this sample, this clonotype turned up many times. This chain connects TRBV7-2 to TRBJ2-7; TRBD2 matches 8 bases. The germline gives CDR1 SGHTA, CDR2 FQGNSA. Trimming took 5 bases from V and 4 from J; bases not matched to a gene: 7. This CDR3 is built from 14 residues. This CDR3 reads CASSPNPSGYEQYF. CDR3 DNA sequence: TGTGCCAGCAGCCCTAACCCTAGCGGGTACGAGCAGTACTTC.

The V and J genes are TRBV2 and TRBJ1-2, with 11 nucleotides matching TRBD1. The V gene end was trimmed by 4 bases and the J gene end by 3 bases; junction bases not matched to a gene: 1. The CDR3 has 14 residues. CDR1 is SNHLY and CDR2 is FYNNEI in the germline V gene. CDR3 amino acids: CASSGTGGYYGYTF. The CDR3 coding sequence is TGTGCCAGCAGTGGGACAGGGGGCTACTATGGCTACACCTTC.

The chain links TRBV4-3 to TRBJ1-6; 7 bases match TRBD1. After removal of 3 bases from V and 9 bases from J, the junction contained 8 bases not matched to a gene. The CDR3 extends over 15 amino acids. CDR1 is LGHNA and CDR2 is YSLEER in the germline V gene. CDR3 sequence: CASSQGTAVTSPLHF. CDR3 DNA sequence: TGCGCCAGCAGCCAGGGGACAGCGGTCACTTCACCCCTCCACTTT.

With regard to this clonotype: This may come from a read error, since a much larger clone is one base off. This chain uses TRBV2 with TRBJ2-3; 9 bases fit TRBD2. CDR1 and CDR2 (germline): SNHLY, FYNNEI. This CDR3 contains 19 residues. V trimming: 8 bases; J trimming: 0 bases; junction bases outside the gene matches: 18. CDR3 loop: CASGKGQTSGISSTDTQYF. CDR3 nucleotides: TGTGCCAGCGGGAAAGGGCAGACTAGCGGAATATCTAGCACAGATACGCAGTATTTT.

This clonotype was seen ten or more times. The chain carries TRBV3-1 and TRBJ2-7; the match to TRBD1 covers 9 bases. Trimming took 0 bases from V and 7 from J; bases not matched to a gene: 7. CDR3 length: 15 residues. Germline CDR1 LGHDT, CDR2 YNNKEL (reference sequence). CDR3 in DNA: TGTGCCAGCAGCCAAGATGGACAGGGGCTAGGGGAGCAGTACTTC. Encoded protein: CASSQDGQGLGEQYF.

This clonotype was recorded at least ten times. The chain links TRBV9 to TRBJ1-5, with D possibly matching TRBD1 (5 bases). Germline assignment: CDR1 SGDLS and CDR2 YYNGEE. The CDR3 contains 14 residues. V gave up 3 bases and J gave up 6 bases, with 13 bases separating them. For the CDR3, the DNA is TGTGCCAGCAGCGACCGGGACTATGGTCAGCCCCAGCATTTT. Amino acids: CASSDRDYGQPQHF. Variable domain in full (rest from reference TRBV9 and TRBJ1-5): DSGVTQTPKHLITATGQRVTLRCSPRSGDLSVYWYQQSLDQGLQFLIQYYNGEERAKGNILERFSAQQFPDLHSELNLSSLELGDSALYFCASSDRDYGQPQHFGDGTRLSIL.

This chain uses TRBV11-2 with TRBJ2-4; D is unclear. Deletions cut 2 bases from V and 2 bases from J, with 10 bases between. The CDR3 runs to 15 residues. In germline, CDR1 is SGHAT, CDR2 FQNNGV. As DNA, the CDR3 is TGTGCCAGCAGCTTATATTTGGTTACCAAAAACATTCAGTACTTC. It specifies CASSLYLVTKNIQYF.

This clonotype was picked up a small number of times. This rearrangement joins TRBV7-2 to TRBJ2-2; no firm D call. V lost 5 bases, J lost 6 bases, and 16 bases lay in between. Germline lookup yields CDR1 SGHTA and CDR2 FQGNSA. The CDR3 extends over 15 amino acids. CDR3 amino acids: CASSPRLTRPGELFF. CDR3 in DNA: TGTGCCAGCAGCCCCCGACTCACCCGCCCCGGGGAGCTGTTTTTT. Combining the CDR3 with reference TRBV7-2 and TRBJ2-2 gives the whole variable domain GAGVSQSPSNKVTEKGKDVELRCDPISGHTALYWYRQSLGQGLEFLIYFQGNSAPDKSGLPSDRFSAERTGGSVSTLTIQRTQQEDSAVYLCASSPRLTRPGELFFGEGSRLTVL.

This clonotype appeared a few times. DNA of the CDR3: TGTGCCAGCAGGGTCTGGGGGGGGTACGAGCAGTACTTC. Protein sequence: CASRVWGGYEQYF. This rearrangement joins TRBV5-4 to TRBJ2-7; TRBD2 matches 7 bases. CDR1 and CDR2 from the germline V gene are SGHNT and YYREEE (reference sequence). The V segment lost 5 bases and the J segment 4 bases; nucleotides outside the gene matches: 6. The CDR3 has 13 amino acids. Full variable domain (remainder filled in from reference TRBV5-4 and TRBJ2-7): ETGVTQSPTHLIKTRGQQVTLRCSSQSGHNTVSWYQQALGQGPQFIFQYYREEENGRGNFPPRFSGLQFPNYSSELNVNALELDDSALYLCASRVWGGYEQYFGPGTRLTVT.

Comments on this clonotype: A much bigger clone sits one base away, suggesting this may be a read error. The rearrangement links TRBV6-2 or TRBV6-3 to TRBJ2-7; D is ambiguous. Trimming removed 3 bases from V and 7 bases from J, with 25 bases in between. The CDR3 is 17 amino acids. Germline loops: CDR1 MNHEY, CDR2 SVGEGT. CDR3 nucleotides: TGTGCCAGCAGTTATAGTACTTGCGGACCTACTACGGTAGAGCAGTACTTC. It codes for CASSYSTCGPTTVEQYF.

This clonotype has just one count. Given a much more abundant clone one base away, this may be a read error. The chain couples TRBV5-1 to TRBJ2-7; weak D call: TRBD2 (6 bases). Germline CDR1 reads SGHRS; CDR2 reads YFSETQ. The CDR3 length is 17 residues. V was trimmed by 0 bases and J by 3 bases, leaving 19 bases between them. The CDR3 DNA reads as TGCGCCAGCAGCTTGGGTACTAGCTGGGGCCGGCGCTACGAGCAGTACTTC. Its translation: CASSLGTSWGRRYEQYF.

This clonotype was seen only a few times. The gene calls are TRBV5-6 and TRBJ2-7, with a weak D call TRBD2 (6 bases). The V end lost 5 bases, the J end lost 2 bases, and 17 bases lay between the germline ends. Germline assignment: CDR1 SGHDT and CDR2 YYEEEE. This CDR3 region has 15 residues. In DNA, the CDR3 is TGTGCCAGCAGTTGGGCTAGCGAGCAAGCCTACGAGCAGTACTTC. Encoded protein: CASSWASEQAYEQYF.

This clonotype was seen repeatedly, ten times or more. The chain combines TRBV19 with TRBJ2-3, with D tentatively TRBD2 (6 bases). The CDR3 is made up of 13 amino acids. Trimming took off 11 bases at V and 2 bases at J, with 14 bases between the two ends. CDR1 and CDR2 from the germline V gene are LNHDA and SQIVND (reference sequence). The CDR3 region has the DNA TGTGCCGTAGCGGACGTGATCACAGATACGCAGTATTTT. Its protein product is CAVADVITDTQYF.

The rearrangement uses TRBV20-1 and TRBJ2-7; 11 nucleotides agree with TRBD2. Trimming cost V 1 base and J 0 bases; bases outside gene matches: 2. CDR3 length: 15 amino acids. Per the germline V gene, CDR1 is DFQATT and CDR2 is SNEGSKA (reference sequence). CDR3 DNA: TGCAGTGCTAGAGCGACTAGCGGGGCCTCCTACGAGCAGTACTTC. Translation gives CSARATSGASYEQYF.

Concerning this clonotype itself: With a much larger clone just one base away, this may be a read error. The gene calls are TRBV27 and TRBJ1-6, with TRBD1 as a possible D gene (5 bases). The V end lost 8 bases, the J end lost 7 bases, and 18 bases lay between the germline ends. CDR3 length: 15 amino acids. Germline CDR1 reads MNHEY; CDR2 reads SMNVEV (reference sequence). The CDR3 DNA follows: TGTGCCAGCGGCCCCCCAGGGTTGATCAATTCACCCCTCCACTTT. This gives the protein CASGPPGLINSPLHF.